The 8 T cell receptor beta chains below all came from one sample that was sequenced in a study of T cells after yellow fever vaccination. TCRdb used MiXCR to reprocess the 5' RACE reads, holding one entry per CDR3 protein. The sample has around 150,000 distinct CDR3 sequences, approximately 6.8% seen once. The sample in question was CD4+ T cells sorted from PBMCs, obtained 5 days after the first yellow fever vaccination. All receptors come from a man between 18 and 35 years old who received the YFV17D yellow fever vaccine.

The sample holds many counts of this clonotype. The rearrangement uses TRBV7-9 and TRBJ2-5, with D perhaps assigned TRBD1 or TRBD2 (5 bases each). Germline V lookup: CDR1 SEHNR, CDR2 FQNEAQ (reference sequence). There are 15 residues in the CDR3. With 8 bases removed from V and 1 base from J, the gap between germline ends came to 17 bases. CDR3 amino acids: CASVDSGTVQETQYF. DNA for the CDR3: TGTGCCAGCGTGGATTCGGGGACCGTCCAAGAGACCCAGTACTTC.

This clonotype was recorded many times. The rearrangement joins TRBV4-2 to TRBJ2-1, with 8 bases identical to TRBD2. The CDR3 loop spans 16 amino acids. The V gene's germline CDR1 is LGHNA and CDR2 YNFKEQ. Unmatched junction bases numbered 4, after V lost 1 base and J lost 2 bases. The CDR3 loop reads CASSQALAVPYNEQFF. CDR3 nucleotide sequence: TGTGCCAGCAGCCAAGCACTAGCGGTGCCCTACAATGAGCAGTTCTTC.

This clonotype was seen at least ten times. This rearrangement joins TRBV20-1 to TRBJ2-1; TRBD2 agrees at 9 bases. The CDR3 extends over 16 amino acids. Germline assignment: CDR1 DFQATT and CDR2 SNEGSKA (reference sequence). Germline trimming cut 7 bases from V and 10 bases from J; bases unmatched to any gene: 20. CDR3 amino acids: CSVLLPGTSPSGEQFF. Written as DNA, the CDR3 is TGCAGTGTACTCTTGCCCGGGACTAGCCCCTCCGGGGAGCAGTTCTTC.

CDR3 protein: CASSAGDRGTQYF. The DNA for the CDR3 is TGTGCCAGCAGCGCCGGGGACAGGGGGACCCAGTACTTC. This sequence joins TRBV5-6 and TRBJ2-5; TRBD1 matches at 10 bases. V shed 4 bases and J 7 bases; nucleotides not matched to a gene: 4. There are 13 residues in the CDR3. Per the germline V gene, CDR1 is SGHDT and CDR2 is YYEEEE.

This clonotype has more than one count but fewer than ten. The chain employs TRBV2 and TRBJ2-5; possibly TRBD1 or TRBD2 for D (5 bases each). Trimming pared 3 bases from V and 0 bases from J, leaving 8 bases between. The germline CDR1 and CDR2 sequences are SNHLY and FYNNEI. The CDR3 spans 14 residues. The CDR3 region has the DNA TGTGCCAGCAGTGAGGGACCTAACCAAGAGACCCAGTACTTC. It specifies CASSEGPNQETQYF.

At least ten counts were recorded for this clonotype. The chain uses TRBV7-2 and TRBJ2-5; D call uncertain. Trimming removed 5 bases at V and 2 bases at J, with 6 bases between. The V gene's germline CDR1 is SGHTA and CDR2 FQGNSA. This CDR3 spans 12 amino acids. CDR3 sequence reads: CASSPGQETQYF. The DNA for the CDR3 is TGTGCCAGCAGCCCAGGACAAGAGACCCAGTACTTC.

This CDR3 is CADRAGTDPYEQYF. The CDR3 nucleotides are TGTGCCGACCGAGCCGGGACGGACCCTTACGAGCAGTACTTC. The gene calls are TRBV5-8 and TRBJ2-7; tentatively, D is TRBD1 or TRBD2 (5 bases each). With 10 bases removed from V and 4 bases from J, the gap between germline ends came to 21 bases. The CDR3 spans 14 residues. Germline V CDR1 and CDR2: SGHTS, YDEGEE.

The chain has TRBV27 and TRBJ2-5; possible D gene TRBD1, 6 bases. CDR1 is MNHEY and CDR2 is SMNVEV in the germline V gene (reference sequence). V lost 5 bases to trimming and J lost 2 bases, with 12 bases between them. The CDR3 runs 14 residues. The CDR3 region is CASSPMRGQETQYF. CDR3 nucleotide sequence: TGTGCCAGCAGTCCCATGAGGGGGCAAGAGACCCAGTACTTC.